The entry below describes one T cell receptor beta chain. Antigen specificity is unknown. Trimming at V came to 9 bases and at J to 6 bases, leaving 10 bases not matched to a gene. The germline gives CDR1 MDHEN, CDR2 SYDVKM. This CDR3 comprises 14 residues. The record originates from a study of T cell responses to AZD1222 COVID-19 vaccine. Study outcomes and limitations: Just six AZD1222 recipients were seropositive at baseline. Scientists sampled the repertoires only once the peak T cell response had passed.

Clones were sequenced by immunoSEQ multiplex PCR, and TCRdb holds only the in-frame ones, with some missing. The sample shows some 250,000 clones, about 94% of them seen only once. The sequence was collected from an adult who received the AZD1222 COVID-19 vaccine. Specimen: peripheral blood, collected 28 days after the second AZD1222 dose. This sequence joins TRBV28 and TRBJ2-2; the match to TRBD1 covers 7 bases. The CDR3 loop reads CASVIGGDAGELFF. In DNA, the CDR3 is TGTGCCAGTGTGATAGGGGGCGATGCCGGGGAGCTGTTTTTT.